The next 25 T cell receptor beta chains were all read from a single sample in a study of CD8+ T cells in alopecia areata. cDNA reverse transcribed from extracted RNA served as the sequencing template. The table came from immunoSEQ multiplex PCR; TCRdb's copy has only in-frame clones and leaves some out. The table includes 200,000 or so clones, approximately 52% detected once. The material sequenced was CD4+ T cells sorted from blood, taken at week 0. The source of these receptors is a human donor with alopecia areata.

This rearrangement joins TRBV6-6 to TRBJ1-5; D perhaps matches TRBD1 (6 bases). Per germline, CDR1 MNHNY and CDR2 SVGAGI (reference sequence). There are 13 residues in the CDR3. V lost 2 bases, J lost 7 bases, and 9 bases lay in between. The CDR3 coding sequence is TGTGCCAGCAGTTACGGACAGCGCCAGCCCCAGCATTTT. Its protein product is CASSYGQRQPQHF.

The chain recombines TRBV5-1 with TRBJ1-4; D is ambiguous. The CDR3 extends over 11 amino acids. CDR1 and CDR2 (germline): SGHRS, YFSETQ. V was cut by 5 bases and J by 5 bases, with 4 bases left in between. The CDR3 spells CASSSNEKLFF. For the CDR3, the DNA is TGCGCCAGCAGTTCAAATGAAAAACTGTTTTTT. The complete variable domain, with remaining parts taken from reference TRBV5-1 and TRBJ1-4, reads KAGVTQTPRYLIKTRGQQVTLSCSPISGHRSVSWYQQTPGQGLQFLFEYFSETQRNKGNFPGRFSGRQFSNSRSEMNVSTLELGDSALYLCASSSNEKLFFGSGTQLSVL.

The chain links TRBV30 to TRBJ2-3; D assignment may be TRBD1 or TRBD2 (6 bases each). V lost 2 bases and J lost 0, with 12 bases in between. The CDR3 is 15 amino acids. Germline V gene sequence: CDR1 GTSNPN, CDR2 SVGIG (reference sequence). In DNA, the CDR3 is TGTGCCTGGAGTATCGGGGGCCTAAGCACAGATACGCAGTATTTT. It translates to CAWSIGGLSTDTQYF.

The chain couples TRBV5-1 to TRBJ2-3; weak D call: TRBD2 (5 bases). The germline V and J ends were trimmed by 3 bases and 4 bases, with 12 bases remaining between them. Germline V gene data show CDR1 as SGHRS and CDR2 as YFSETQ. CDR3 length: 14 residues. This CDR3 is CASSSGGAPDTQYF. The CDR3 DNA reads TGCGCCAGCAGCTCCGGAGGAGCCCCAGATACGCAGTATTTT. The full variable domain, with the rest looked up from reference TRBV5-1 and TRBJ2-3, is KAGVTQTPRYLIKTRGQQVTLSCSPISGHRSVSWYQQTPGQGLQFLFEYFSETQRNKGNFPGRFSGRQFSNSRSEMNVSTLELGDSALYLCASSSGGAPDTQYFGPGTRLTVL.

The chain recombines TRBV5-1 with TRBJ2-7; D unclear. The CDR3 has 13 residues. With 5 bases removed from V and 2 bases from J, the gap between germline ends came to 11 bases. Germline CDR1 is SGHRS and CDR2 is YFSETQ. CDR3 nucleotide sequence: TGCGCCAGCAGAAGGATCCCCACCTACGAGCAGTACTTC. This encodes CASRRIPTYEQYF.

The gene calls are TRBV30 and TRBJ2-1, with D uncertain. Trimming shortened V by 0 bases and J by 3 bases, and 9 bases separated the two germline ends. The CDR3 consists of 14 residues. From germline, CDR1 is GTSNPN and CDR2 SVGIG (reference sequence). The CDR3 here is CAWSVPRRYNEQFF. The CDR3 DNA is TGTGCCTGGAGTGTCCCCAGGCGCTACAATGAGCAGTTCTTC.

The chain uses TRBV9 and TRBJ1-1; unclear D gene. From germline, CDR1 is SGDLS and CDR2 YYNGEE. The CDR3 extends over 15 amino acids. V was cut by 3 bases and J by 4 bases, with 16 bases left in between. The CDR3 nucleotides are TGTGCCAGCAGCGATGTTCGGGGTGGGTCCACTGAAGCTTTCTTT. Amino acid sequence: CASSDVRGGSTEAFF.

This clone occurred a few times. The chain links TRBV4-1 to TRBJ2-5; 7 bases agree with TRBD1. The tail of the sequence fits TRBJ2-7 better, so the J call may be wrong. This CDR3 contains 15 residues. CDR1 and CDR2 (germline): MGHRA, YSYEKL. CDR3 sequence (DNA): TGCGCCAGCAGCCAAGGACAGGGACATGCCTACGAGCAGTACTTC. This gives the protein CASSQGQGHAYEQYF.

The V and J genes are TRBV29-1 and TRBJ2-1; 7 positions agree with TRBD2. V was clipped by 4 bases and J by 8 bases; unmatched bases: 5. The CDR3 is made up of 12 amino acids. CDR1 is SQVTM and CDR2 is ANQGSEA in the germline V gene. CDR3 bases: TGCAGCGTTGGGGGAGGGGACGATGAGCAGTTCTTC. Its translation is CSVGGGDDEQFF.

This clone was seen more than once but under ten times. The chain couples TRBV4-1 to TRBJ2-4; TRBD2 aligns across 9 bases. CDR3 length: 20 residues. CDR1 is MGHRA and CDR2 is YSYEKL in the germline V gene. V was clipped by 1 base and J by 0 bases; unmatched bases: 13. The CDR3 nucleotides read TGCGCCAGCAGCCAAGGGATAGCGGGAGACGGGGATCTAGCCAAAAACATTCAGTACTTC. This gives the protein CASSQGIAGDGDLAKNIQYF.

The chain recombines TRBV2 with TRBJ1-1; D is uncertain. Germline CDR1 reads SNHLY; CDR2 reads FYNNEI. The CDR3 has 17 amino acids. Trimming cost V 4 bases and J 4 bases, with 22 bases left between them. The CDR3 DNA follows: TGTGCCAGCAGTGGTCGGGTAGGTTCCGCGACGAGCACTGAAGCTTTCTTT. Protein sequence: CASSGRVGSATSTEAFF. The full variable domain, rest sourced from reference TRBV2 and TRBJ1-1, is EPEVTQTPSHQVTQMGQEVILRCVPISNHLYFYWYRQILGQKVEFLVSFYNNEISEKSEIFDDQFSVERPDGSNFTLKIRSTKLEDSAMYFCASSGRVGSATSTEAFFGQGTRLTVV.

As DNA, the CDR3 is TGTGCCAGCAGCTTAGCGGGAGGCGCCTACAATGAGCAGTTCTTC. Amino acid sequence: CASSLAGGAYNEQFF. The chain recombines TRBV11-2 with TRBJ2-1, with 7 bases identical to TRBD2. V was pared by 1 base and J by 2 bases, with 2 bases of the junction left unmatched. The CDR3 is 15 residues long. The germline V gene has CDR1 SGHAT and CDR2 FQNNGV.

This clone was seen just once. This chain links TRBV2 with TRBJ2-5; a weak D match, TRBD2 (6 bases). The CDR3 contains 15 residues. V was cut by 7 bases and J by 5 bases, with 20 bases left in between. Per the germline V gene, CDR1 is SNHLY and CDR2 is FYNNEI. CDR3: CASNLIAVPRETQYF. CDR3 DNA sequence: TGTGCCAGCAACCTGATAGCGGTCCCCCGTGAGACCCAGTACTTC.

The rearrangement uses TRBV9 and TRBJ2-2; unclear D gene. Germline V gene sequence: CDR1 SGDLS, CDR2 YYNGEE. This CDR3 is built from 13 residues. V lost 0 bases and J lost 12, with 12 bases in between. For the CDR3, the DNA is TGTGCCAGCAGCGTAGCTATGAGAGAGAAGCTGTTTTTT. Amino acids: CASSVAMREKLFF. Variable domain in full (rest from reference TRBV9 and TRBJ2-2): DSGVTQTPKHLITATGQRVTLRCSPRSGDLSVYWYQQSLDQGLQFLIQYYNGEERAKGNILERFSAQQFPDLHSELNLSSLELGDSALYFCASSVAMREKLFFGEGSRLTVL.

The chain employs TRBV18 and TRBJ1-5, with D possibly TRBD1 on 6 matching bases. This CDR3 region has 15 residues. Trimming shortened V by 3 bases and J by 0 bases, and 9 bases separated the two germline ends. Germline CDR1 is KGHSH and CDR2 is LQKENI. The CDR3 region has the DNA TGTGCCAGCTCACCGGACAGTTCTAGCAATCAGCCCCAGCATTTT. Protein product: CASSPDSSSNQPQHF.

The chain recombines TRBV30 with TRBJ1-2; 10 bases are a match to TRBD1. Germline CDR1 GTSNPN, CDR2 SVGIG (reference sequence). The CDR3 contains 17 residues. Trimming cost V 0 bases and J 0 bases; bases outside gene matches: 7. CDR3 region: CAWSVWDRGGSNYGYTF. The CDR3 DNA reads as TGTGCCTGGAGTGTTTGGGACAGGGGAGGTTCTAACTATGGCTACACCTTC.

V and J are TRBV5-6 and TRBJ1-1, with 8 positions matching TRBD1. The CDR3 length is 15 residues. CDR1 SGHDT and CDR2 YYEEEE come from the germline V gene. V gave up 5 bases and J gave up 3 bases; unmatched junction bases: 9. CDR3 amino acids: CASSPGQGVDTEAFF. DNA for the CDR3: TGTGCCAGCAGTCCCGGACAGGGCGTGGACACTGAAGCTTTCTTT.

The rearrangement links TRBV9 to TRBJ1-6; D unresolved. The CDR3 length is 17 residues. V lost 3 bases to trimming and J lost 0 bases, with 13 bases between them. The germline V gene has CDR1 SGDLS and CDR2 YYNGEE. The CDR3, as DNA: TGTGCCAGCAGCGAGGGCAGCCCCAGCTCCTATAATTCACCCCTCCACTTT. Residues: CASSEGSPSSYNSPLHF.

A few counts support this clone. The rearrangement joins TRBV29-1 to TRBJ2-7; 10 positions agree with TRBD2. Per germline, CDR1 SQVTM and CDR2 ANQGSEA. V dropped 6 bases and J dropped 2; count of bases not matched to a gene: 4. This CDR3 is built from 13 residues. The CDR3 DNA reads TGCAGCGTCGTCGGACTAGCGGCCTACGAGCAGTACTTC. It specifies CSVVGLAAYEQYF.

The CDR3 DNA reads TGTGCCACCCAGGACAGCTCCTATAATTCACCCCTCCACTTT. As protein: CATQDSSYNSPLHF. This rearrangement joins TRBV2 to TRBJ1-6; D might be TRBD1 (6 bases). Germline assignment: CDR1 SNHLY and CDR2 FYNNEI. The CDR3 length is 14 residues. V was cut by 10 bases and J by 0 bases, with 10 bases left in between.

In this sample, this clone turned up a few times. The V and J genes are TRBV2 and TRBJ1-1; the D gene is possibly TRBD1 (5 bases). CDR1 and CDR2 from the germline V gene are SNHLY and FYNNEI. The V end was cut by 4 bases, the J end by 0 bases, with 9 bases between. This CDR3 is built from 14 residues. The CDR3 bases are TGTGCCAGCAGTGCTAGACAGTTGAACACTGAAGCTTTCTTT. This codes for CASSARQLNTEAFF.

This chain uses TRBV7-9 with TRBJ1-2; D may be TRBD1 (5 bases). CDR3 size: 14 residues. Trimming left V 5 bases short and J 6 bases short, with 16 bases between. The V gene's germline CDR1 is SEHNR and CDR2 FQNEAQ (reference sequence). CDR3 amino acids: CASSLMGTAHGYTF. The CDR3 bases are TGTGCCAGCAGCCTCATGGGGACTGCTCATGGCTACACCTTC. The full variable domain, in which reference TRBV7-9 and TRBJ1-2 provide the parts outside the CDR3, is DTGVSQNPRHKITKRGQNVTFRCDPISEHNRLYWYRQTLGQGPEFLTYFQNEAQLEKSRLLSDRFSAERPKGSFSTLEIQRTEQGDSAMYLCASSLMGTAHGYTFGSGTRLTVV.

The V and J genes are TRBV5-6 and TRBJ1-4; D may be TRBD1 (5 bases). The V and J ends lost 6 bases and 0 bases respectively, with 18 bases between them. The CDR3 extends over 17 amino acids. Looked up from germline, CDR1 is SGHDT and CDR2 is YYEEEE. For the CDR3, the DNA is TGTGCCAGCACCCTCAGACTAGGGGCTACAACTAATGAAAAACTGTTTTTT. Protein sequence: CASTLRLGATTNEKLFF.

CDR3: CASSPTGQPQETQYF. The CDR3 DNA sequence: TGTGCCAGCAGCCCCACCGGACAGCCCCAAGAGACCCAGTACTTC. The chain has TRBV14 and TRBJ2-5; tentatively, D is TRBD1 (6 bases). Trimming took 4 bases from V and 1 from J, leaving 13 bases between them. The CDR3 sequence is 15 residues long. The germline CDR1 and CDR2 sequences are SGHDN and FVKESK.

Notes on this clone: Additional DNA sequences in this sample encode the identical CDR3. The rearrangement joins TRBV18 to TRBJ1-1, with 8 bases that match TRBD1. This CDR3 has 14 residues. From germline, CDR1 is KGHSH and CDR2 LQKENI. V dropped 3 bases and J dropped 2; count of bases not matched to a gene: 2. CDR3 amino acids: CASSPQGANTEAFF. CDR3 nucleotide sequence: TGTGCCAGCTCACCCCAGGGGGCTAACACTGAAGCTTTCTTT.